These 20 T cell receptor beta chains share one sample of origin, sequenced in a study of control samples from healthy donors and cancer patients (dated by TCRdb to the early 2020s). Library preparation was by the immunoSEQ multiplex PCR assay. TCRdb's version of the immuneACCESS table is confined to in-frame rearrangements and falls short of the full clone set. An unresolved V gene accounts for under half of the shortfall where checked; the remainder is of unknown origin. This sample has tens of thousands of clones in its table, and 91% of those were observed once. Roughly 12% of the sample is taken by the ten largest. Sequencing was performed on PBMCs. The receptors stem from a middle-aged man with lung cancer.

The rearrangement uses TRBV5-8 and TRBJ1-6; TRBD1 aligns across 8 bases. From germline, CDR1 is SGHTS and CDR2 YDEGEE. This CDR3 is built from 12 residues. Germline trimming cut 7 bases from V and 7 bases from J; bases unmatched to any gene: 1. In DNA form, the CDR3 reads TGTGCCAGCCGGGACAGGAATTCACCCCTCCACTTT. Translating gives CASRDRNSPLHF.

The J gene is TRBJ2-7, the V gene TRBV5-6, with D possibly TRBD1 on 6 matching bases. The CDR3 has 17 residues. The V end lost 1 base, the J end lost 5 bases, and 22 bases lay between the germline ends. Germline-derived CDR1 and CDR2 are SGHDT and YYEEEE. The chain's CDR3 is CASSLTGSRHLNDEQYF. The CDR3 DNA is TGTGCCAGCAGCTTGACAGGGAGCCGACACCTCAACGACGAGCAGTACTTC.

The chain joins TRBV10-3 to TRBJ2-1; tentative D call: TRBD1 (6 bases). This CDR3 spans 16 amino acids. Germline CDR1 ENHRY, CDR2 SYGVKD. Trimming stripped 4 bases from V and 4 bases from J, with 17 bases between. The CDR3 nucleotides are TGTGCCATCAGTGGGGCAGGGGCTGTGCAGTACAATGAGCAGTTCTTC. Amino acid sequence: CAISGAGAVQYNEQFF.

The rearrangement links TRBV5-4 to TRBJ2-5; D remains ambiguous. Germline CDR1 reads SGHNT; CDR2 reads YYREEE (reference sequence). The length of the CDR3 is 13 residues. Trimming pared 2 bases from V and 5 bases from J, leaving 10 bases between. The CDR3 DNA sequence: TGTGCCAGCAGCTTCCAAAACACCGAGACCCAGTACTTC. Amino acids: CASSFQNTETQYF.

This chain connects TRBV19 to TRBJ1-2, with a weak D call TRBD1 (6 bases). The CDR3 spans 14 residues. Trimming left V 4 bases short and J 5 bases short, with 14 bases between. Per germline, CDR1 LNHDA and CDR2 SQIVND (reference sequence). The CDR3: CASSTGGLGYGYTF. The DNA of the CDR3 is TGTGCCAGTAGTACTGGGGGGCTCGGGTATGGCTACACCTTC. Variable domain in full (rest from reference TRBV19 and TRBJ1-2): DGGITQSPKYLFRKEGQNVTLSCEQNLNHDAMYWYRQDPGQGLRLIYYSQIVNDFQKGDIAEGYSVSREKKESFPLTVTSAQKNPTAFYLCASSTGGLGYGYTFGSGTRLTVV.

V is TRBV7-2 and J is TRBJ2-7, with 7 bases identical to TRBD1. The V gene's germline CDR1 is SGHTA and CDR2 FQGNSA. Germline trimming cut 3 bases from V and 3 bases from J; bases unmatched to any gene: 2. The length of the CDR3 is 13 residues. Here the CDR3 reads CASSLPGGYEQYF. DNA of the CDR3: TGTGCCAGCAGCTTGCCAGGGGGCTACGAGCAGTACTTC.

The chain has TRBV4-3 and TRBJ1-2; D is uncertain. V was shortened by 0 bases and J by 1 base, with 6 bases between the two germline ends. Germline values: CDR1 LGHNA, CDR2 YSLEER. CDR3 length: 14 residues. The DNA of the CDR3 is TGCGCCAGCAGCCAAGAATCCTTTAACTATGGCTACACCTTC. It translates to CASSQESFNYGYTF.

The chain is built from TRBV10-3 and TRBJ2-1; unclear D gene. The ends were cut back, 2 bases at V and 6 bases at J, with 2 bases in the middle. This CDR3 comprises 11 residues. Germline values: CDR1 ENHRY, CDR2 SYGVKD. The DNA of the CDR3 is TGTGCCATCAGTGAGGTCAATGAGCAGTTCTTC. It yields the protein CAISEVNEQFF.

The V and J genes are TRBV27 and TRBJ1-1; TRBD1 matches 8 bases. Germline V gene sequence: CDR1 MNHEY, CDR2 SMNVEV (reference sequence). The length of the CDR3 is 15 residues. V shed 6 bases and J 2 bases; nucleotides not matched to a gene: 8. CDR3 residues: CASSSADRVNTEAFF. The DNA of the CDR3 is TGTGCCAGCAGCTCCGCGGACAGGGTTAACACTGAAGCTTTCTTT.

CDR3 DNA sequence: TGTGCCACCAGCGCAGGGGGCCGTTCCTACAATGAGCAGTTCTTC. This sequence encodes CATSAGGRSYNEQFF. The rearrangement links TRBV15 to TRBJ2-1; 8 nucleotides agree with TRBD1. There are 15 residues in the CDR3. CDR1 LNHNV and CDR2 YYDKDF come from the germline V gene (reference sequence). With V trimmed by 5 bases and J by 1 base, 4 bases remained unmatched.

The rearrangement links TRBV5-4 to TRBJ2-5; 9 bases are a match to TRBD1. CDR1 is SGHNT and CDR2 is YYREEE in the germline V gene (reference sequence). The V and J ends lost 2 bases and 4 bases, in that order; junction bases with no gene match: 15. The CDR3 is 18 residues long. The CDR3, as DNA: TGTGCCAGCAGCTTCAAAGTCCTCTCAGACAGGGGGGGAGAGACCCAGTACTTC. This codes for CASSFKVLSDRGGETQYF.

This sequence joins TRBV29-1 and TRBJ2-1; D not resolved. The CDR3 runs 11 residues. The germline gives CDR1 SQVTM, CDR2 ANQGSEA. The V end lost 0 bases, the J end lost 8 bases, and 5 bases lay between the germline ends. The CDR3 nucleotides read TGCAGCGTTGAAGATCGGGATGAGCAGTTCTTC. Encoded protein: CSVEDRDEQFF.

The CDR3 loop is CASSGPGRHIPYGYTF. Here the CDR3 DNA reads TGTGCCAGCAGTGGACCCGGTAGACACATTCCCTATGGCTACACCTTC. The rearrangement uses TRBV25-1 and TRBJ1-2; D unclear. The CDR3 covers 16 residues. The V gene lost 4 bases and the J gene lost 4 bases, with 19 bases spanning the gap. The germline CDR1 and CDR2 sequences are MGHDK and SYGVNS.

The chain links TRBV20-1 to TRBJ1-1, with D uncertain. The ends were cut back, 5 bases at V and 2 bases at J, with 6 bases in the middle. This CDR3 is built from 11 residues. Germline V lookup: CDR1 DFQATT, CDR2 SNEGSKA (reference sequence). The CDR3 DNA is TGCAGTGCTGCCGAAAACACTGAAGCTTTCTTT. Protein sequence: CSAAENTEAFF.

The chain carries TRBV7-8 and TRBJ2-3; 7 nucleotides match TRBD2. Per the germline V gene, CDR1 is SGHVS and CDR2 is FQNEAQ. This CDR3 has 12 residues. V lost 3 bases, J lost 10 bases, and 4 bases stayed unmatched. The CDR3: CASSLTGGAQYF. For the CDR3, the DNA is TGTGCCAGCAGCTTGACTGGGGGGGCGCAGTATTTT.

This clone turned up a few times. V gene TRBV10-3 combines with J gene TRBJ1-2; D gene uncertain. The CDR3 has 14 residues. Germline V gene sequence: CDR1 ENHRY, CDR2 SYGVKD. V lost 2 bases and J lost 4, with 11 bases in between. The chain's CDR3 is CAISEGALGYGYTF. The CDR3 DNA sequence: TGTGCCATCAGTGAGGGCGCCCTAGGCTATGGCTACACCTTC.

CDR3 residues: CASSVGLGQGGQETQYF. The DNA of the CDR3 is TGTGCCAGCAGCGTAGGCCTGGGACAGGGGGGTCAAGAGACCCAGTACTTC. The V and J genes are TRBV9 and TRBJ2-5; TRBD1 aligns across 11 bases. The CDR3 is 17 residues long. Trimming cost V 0 bases and J 2 bases; bases outside gene matches: 6. From germline, CDR1 is SGDLS and CDR2 YYNGEE. Full variable domain (remainder filled in from reference TRBV9 and TRBJ2-5): DSGVTQTPKHLITATGQRVTLRCSPRSGDLSVYWYQQSLDQGLQFLIQYYNGEERAKGNILERFSAQQFPDLHSELNLSSLELGDSALYFCASSVGLGQGGQETQYFGPGTRLLVL.

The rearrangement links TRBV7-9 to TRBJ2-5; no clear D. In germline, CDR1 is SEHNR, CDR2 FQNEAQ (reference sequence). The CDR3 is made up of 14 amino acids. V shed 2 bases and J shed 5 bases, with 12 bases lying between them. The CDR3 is CASSLQISPETQYF. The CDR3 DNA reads TGTGCCAGCAGCTTACAGATTAGCCCCGAGACCCAGTACTTC.

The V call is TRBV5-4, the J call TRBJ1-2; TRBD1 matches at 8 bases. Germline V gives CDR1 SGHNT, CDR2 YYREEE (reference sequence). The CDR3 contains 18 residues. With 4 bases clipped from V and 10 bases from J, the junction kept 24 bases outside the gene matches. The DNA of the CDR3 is TGTGCCAGCAGCCCAGACCCGGGTGCAGGGGGCGCGGGAAGGGACTACACCTTC. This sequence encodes CASSPDPGAGGAGRDYTF.

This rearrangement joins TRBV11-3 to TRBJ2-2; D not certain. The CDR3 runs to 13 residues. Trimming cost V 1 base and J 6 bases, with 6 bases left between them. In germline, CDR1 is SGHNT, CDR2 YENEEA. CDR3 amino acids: CASSLGDPGELFF. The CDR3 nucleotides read TGTGCCAGCAGCTTAGGGGATCCCGGGGAGCTGTTTTTT.